Listed here are 27 T cell receptor beta chains from one sample, sequenced in a study of persistence of HIV-infected CD4 T cells. No antigen has been identified for these receptors. Cells were stimulated with CMV-infected fibroblast lysates at around 9.1 ug/mL. CD40L/CD69 double-negative CD45RO-high memory CD4+ T cells were collected. Sequencing used immunoSEQ version 4 in survey mode. The repertoire was sequenced with immunoSEQ multiplex PCR; TCRdb's copy has only in-frame clones and lacks some. The sample shows 25,000 to 30,000 clones, around 80% of them seen only once. The sequencing here drew on CD4+ T cells sorted from PBMCs after approximately 19-hour stimulation, taken from a patient who received antiretroviral therapy. The receptors were sampled from an adult woman with HIV who was CMV-seropositive.

The V call is TRBV7-2, the J call TRBJ2-7; possibly TRBD2 for D (7 bases). This CDR3 has 14 residues. Germline CDR1 reads SGHTA; CDR2 reads FQGNSA. V lost 3 bases and J 2 bases, leaving 11 bases between the germline ends. The CDR3 here is CASSFGGGPYEQYF. In nucleotides, the CDR3 is TGTGCCAGCAGCTTTGGCGGGGGCCCCTACGAGCAGTACTTC.

This CDR3 is CASSLAGQGNIQYF. CDR3 in DNA: TGTGCCAGCAGCTTAGCGGGACAGGGAAACATTCAGTACTTC. The chain couples TRBV7-2 to TRBJ2-4, with TRBD1 matching 9 bases. This CDR3 is built from 14 residues. Germline V gene data show CDR1 as SGHTA and CDR2 as FQGNSA. J was trimmed by 6 bases and V by 0 bases; bases with no gene match: 0.

This clone was detected once. J is TRBJ1-1 and V is TRBV6-5, with D maybe TRBD1 (6 bases). V was trimmed by 4 bases and J by 7 bases, leaving 16 bases between them. Germline assignment: CDR1 MNHEY and CDR2 SVGAGI. This CDR3 is 14 amino acids long. CDR3 sequence reads: CASSSPGGGIEAFF. Here the CDR3 DNA reads TGTGCCAGCAGTTCCCCTGGGGGCGGGATTGAAGCTTTCTTT.

The chain combines TRBV7-2 with TRBJ1-2, with TRBD1 as a possible D gene (5 bases). The germline V gene has CDR1 SGHTA and CDR2 FQGNSA. V lost 1 base and J lost 4, with 19 bases in between. The CDR3 sequence is 17 residues long. The CDR3 sequence: CASSLGGEYRSFYGYTF. The CDR3 DNA follows: TGTGCCAGCAGCTTAGGGGGGGAATACAGGTCCTTCTATGGCTACACCTTC.

V usage is TRBV29-1 and J usage is TRBJ1-2; TRBD1 matches at 8 bases. Germline V lookup: CDR1 SQVTM, CDR2 ANQGSEA. The trim removed 5 bases at V and 4 bases at J, leaving 9 bases unmatched. This CDR3 is 14 amino acids long. The CDR3 is CSVLTQGASYGYTF. The CDR3 DNA is TGCAGCGTTCTAACCCAGGGGGCGAGCTATGGCTACACCTTC. The full variable domain, completed using reference TRBV29-1 and TRBJ1-2, is SAVISQKPSRDICQRGTSLTIQCQVDSQVTMMFWYRQQPGQSLTLIATANQGSEATYESGFVIDKFPISRPNLTFSTLTVSNMSPEDSSIYLCSVLTQGASYGYTFGSGTRLTVV.

The V gene is TRBV3-1 (or the pseudogene TRBV3-2), the J gene TRBJ1-3; D is undetermined. Trimming removed 1 base from V and 4 bases from J, with 14 bases in between. From germline, CDR1 is LGHDT and CDR2 YNNKEL (reference sequence). The CDR3 has 16 residues. This CDR3 is CASSQVRQLLGNTIYF. The DNA for the CDR3 is TGTGCCAGCAGCCAAGTGAGACAACTCCTAGGAAACACCATATATTTT.

This rearrangement joins TRBV23-1 to TRBJ2-7, with D perhaps matching TRBD1 (6 bases). TRBV23-1 is filed as an ORF, its function uncertain. This CDR3 contains 16 residues. V shed 2 bases and J shed 1 base, with 15 bases lying between them. The CDR3 nucleotides are TGCGCCAGCAGTCAAAATAATCCAGGGGCTTCCTACGAGCAGTACGTC. Translated: CASSQNNPGASYEQYV.

This sequence joins TRBV11-2 and TRBJ1-6; D ambiguous. V was shortened by 4 bases and J by 7 bases, with 8 bases between the two germline ends. Germline assignment: CDR1 SGHAT and CDR2 FQNNGV. There are 13 residues in the CDR3. The CDR3 is CASSSLGNSPLHF. Written as DNA, the CDR3 is TGTGCCAGCAGCTCGCTGGGGAATTCACCCCTCCACTTT.

This clone was recorded a few times. The rearrangement joins TRBV27 to TRBJ2-6; TRBD1 agrees at 8 bases. V was pared by 6 bases and J by 7 bases, with 17 bases of the junction left unmatched. The V gene's germline CDR1 is MNHEY and CDR2 SMNVEV (reference sequence). The CDR3 has 18 residues. The CDR3 region has the DNA TGTGCCAGCAGCACCATTCGACAGGGGCACGGTGGAGCCAACGTCCTGACTTTC. It is translated as CASSTIRQGHGGANVLTF.

The J gene is TRBJ1-2, the V gene TRBV7-8; the D gene is possibly TRBD1 (6 bases). The CDR3 has 14 amino acids. From germline, CDR1 is SGHVS and CDR2 FQNEAQ. V lost 1 base and J 7 bases, leaving 13 bases between the germline ends. CDR3 sequence: CASSLVGGRGGYTF. CDR3 DNA sequence: TGTGCCAGCAGCTTAGTAGGGGGAAGAGGTGGCTACACCTTC.

The chain employs TRBV9 and TRBJ1-2; weak D call: TRBD1 (6 bases). Looked up from germline, CDR1 is SGDLS and CDR2 is YYNGEE. The CDR3 has 13 amino acids. Trimming removed 0 bases at V and 5 bases at J, with 8 bases between. Written as DNA, the CDR3 is TGTGCCAGCAGCGTAGAACAGGGTTATGGCTACACCTTC. The encoded protein is CASSVEQGYGYTF.

The J gene is TRBJ1-1, the V gene TRBV10-3, with no clear D. Germline CDR1 and CDR2: ENHRY and SYGVKD. Trimming cost V 3 bases and J 2 bases, with 10 bases left between them. This CDR3 is 14 amino acids long. The CDR3 is CAISELGSNTEAFF. CDR3 nucleotide sequence: TGTGCCATCAGTGAATTGGGGTCAAACACTGAAGCTTTCTTT.

J is TRBJ1-1 and V is TRBV10-2; no clear D. With 8 bases removed from V and 8 bases from J, the gap between germline ends came to 15 bases. The CDR3 covers 12 residues. CDR1 is WSHSY, CDR2 SAAADI, per germline. CDR3 protein: CASAHPGLEAFF. In nucleotides, the CDR3 is TGCGCCAGCGCTCACCCGGGATTAGAAGCTTTCTTT.

This clone has only a few counts. The chain uses TRBV7-3 and TRBJ2-2; D might be TRBD2 (6 bases). From germline, CDR1 is SGHTA and CDR2 FQGTGA. The CDR3 contains 15 residues. Trimming stripped 4 bases from V and 6 bases from J, with 15 bases between. This CDR3 is CASSSRLVGAGELFF. The CDR3 bases are TGTGCCAGCAGCTCCCGACTAGTGGGGGCCGGGGAGCTGTTTTTT.

The J gene is TRBJ2-7, the V gene TRBV5-1; no firm D call. The germline CDR1 and CDR2 sequences are SGHRS and YFSETQ. The CDR3 runs 14 residues. V lost 0 bases, J lost 5 bases, and 12 bases lay in between. The CDR3: CASSLGQSYDEQYF. CDR3 bases: TGCGCCAGCAGCTTGGGCCAATCTTACGACGAGCAGTACTTC.

The CDR3 spells CASSLEAASYGYTF. The CDR3 coding sequence is TGCGCCAGCAGCTTGGAAGCAGCCTCCTATGGCTACACCTTC. The chain recombines TRBV5-1 with TRBJ1-2; no clear D. CDR3 length: 14 residues. The germline V gene encodes CDR1 SGHRS and CDR2 YFSETQ. V gave up 0 bases and J gave up 4 bases, with 10 bases separating them.

The rearrangement joins TRBV2 to TRBJ1-1, with TRBD1 matching 10 bases. V lost 6 bases, J lost 0 bases, and 13 bases stayed unmatched. Germline V gene lookup returns CDR1 SNHLY and CDR2 FYNNEI. This CDR3 has 18 residues. This chain's CDR3 is CASSARTGGGGLNTEAFF. The CDR3 DNA sequence: TGTGCCAGCAGCGCCAGGACAGGGGGTGGAGGATTGAACACTGAAGCTTTCTTT.

The J gene is TRBJ2-3, the V gene TRBV3-1 (or the pseudogene TRBV3-2); 7 bases map to TRBD1. Germline V gene sequence: CDR1 LGHDT, CDR2 YNNKEL (reference sequence). V lost 3 bases to trimming and J lost 8 bases; unmatched junction nucleotides: 2. The CDR3 contains 12 residues. CDR3 in amino acids: CASSQWDSTQYF. The CDR3 nucleotides are TGTGCCAGCAGCCAGTGGGACAGTACGCAGTATTTT.

The chain is built from TRBV29-1 and TRBJ1-4; no definite D call. From germline, CDR1 is SQVTM and CDR2 ANQGSEA. V was cut by 4 bases and J by 7 bases, with 13 bases left in between. This CDR3 is built from 13 residues. CDR3: CSVGASEGEKLFF. Written as DNA, the CDR3 is TGCAGCGTTGGGGCATCCGAAGGTGAAAAACTGTTTTTT.

The chain employs TRBV30 and TRBJ2-5; D is uncertain. The CDR3 has 12 amino acids. V shed 3 bases and J shed 6 bases, with 11 bases lying between them. Germline assignment: CDR1 GTSNPN and CDR2 SVGIG (reference sequence). The CDR3, as DNA: TGTGCCTGGAGCACGGTCGTAAAGACCCAGTACTTC. Protein sequence: CAWSTVVKTQYF.

The chain employs TRBV6-5 and TRBJ1-2; 9 bases are a match to TRBD1. Trimming took 8 bases from V and 4 from J; bases not matched to a gene: 8. The CDR3 length is 14 residues. Germline V CDR1 and CDR2: MNHEY, SVGAGI. The CDR3 spells CASERDRVVYGYTF. CDR3 DNA: TGTGCCAGCGAGAGGGACAGGGTTGTCTATGGCTACACCTTC.

The V and J genes are TRBV5-1 and TRBJ1-1; no clear D. The germline V gene encodes CDR1 SGHRS and CDR2 YFSETQ. Trimming pared 5 bases from V and 1 base from J, leaving 9 bases between. The CDR3 sequence is 13 residues long. CDR3: CASSSPANTEAFF. The CDR3 nucleotides read TGCGCCAGCAGTTCCCCGGCGAACACTGAAGCTTTCTTT.

The rearrangement uses TRBV30 and TRBJ1-6, with D perhaps TRBD1 (5 bases). Deletions cut 5 bases from V and 7 bases from J, with 12 bases between. Per the germline V gene, CDR1 is GTSNPN and CDR2 is SVGIG (reference sequence). This CDR3 comprises 13 residues. Written as DNA, the CDR3 is TGTGCCTGGGGGACCGGAGGGAATTCACCCCTCCACTTT. Translated: CAWGTGGNSPLHF.

The V call is TRBV10-3, the J call TRBJ2-1; D is perhaps TRBD1 (6 bases). Germline CDR1 is ENHRY and CDR2 is SYGVKD. Deletions cut 6 bases from V and 6 bases from J, with 12 bases between. The CDR3 is 13 residues long. The CDR3: CAISQDSFNEQFF. CDR3 DNA sequence: TGTGCCATCAGCCAGGACAGCTTCAATGAGCAGTTCTTC.

The V gene is TRBV10-3, the J gene TRBJ1-6; no clear D gene. CDR1 and CDR2 from the germline V gene are ENHRY and SYGVKD. The CDR3 is 15 residues long. The V gene lost 0 bases and the J gene lost 9 bases, with 12 bases spanning the gap. The CDR3 sequence is CAISESLSGISPLHF. CDR3 coding DNA: TGTGCCATCAGTGAGTCGCTTTCGGGAATTTCACCCCTCCACTTT.

The sample holds one count of this clone. J is TRBJ1-2 and V is TRBV2; 10 bases line up with TRBD1. CDR1 and CDR2 from the germline V gene are SNHLY and FYNNEI. V was clipped by 8 bases and J by 0 bases; unmatched bases: 9. The CDR3 is 16 amino acids. The CDR3 bases are TGTGCCAGCCTGCGGGACAGGGGAGGCTCTAACTATGGCTACACCTTC. It specifies CASLRDRGGSNYGYTF.

The chain employs TRBV19 and TRBJ2-5, with a weak D call TRBD2 (6 bases). CDR1 is LNHDA, CDR2 SQIVND, per germline (reference sequence). The CDR3 sequence is 15 residues long. The V gene lost 5 bases and the J gene lost 5 bases, with 18 bases spanning the gap. The CDR3 spells CASSWASGLAETQYF. CDR3 nucleotides: TGTGCCAGTAGTTGGGCTTCGGGTCTAGCGGAGACCCAGTACTTC. The complete variable domain, with remaining parts taken from reference TRBV19 and TRBJ2-5, reads DGGITQSPKYLFRKEGQNVTLSCEQNLNHDAMYWYRQDPGQGLRLIYYSQIVNDFQKGDIAEGYSVSREKKESFPLTVTSAQKNPTAFYLCASSWASGLAETQYFGPGTRLLVL.